This T cell receptor (beta chain) comes out of a study of vaccination and CD4 T cells after COVID-19 (dated 2022 in TCRdb). Turning to the overall study: Convalescent patients had a positive SARS-CoV-2 result on nasal swab PCR, and of these patients, several had mild disease and one had severe disease. Six males and four females were included in the convalescent cohort, with two Hispanic individuals, seven Caucasians, two Asians and one multiracial person represented. Participants got two doses of the Pfizer-BioNTech BNT162b2 vaccine (n=8) or two doses of the Moderna mRNA-1273 vaccine (n=2). Post-COVID blood samples were collected from convalescent patients a median of approximately 100 days after diagnosis, with a range of roughly 35 to 180 days. Post-vaccine blood samples were collected a median of approximately eleven weeks after the second vaccine dose, ranging from about 13 to 241 days. Overlapping spike peptide pools from SARS-CoV-2 and from the common cold coronaviruses HCoV-NL63, HCoV-OC43 and HCoV-229E were used as culture stimuli. As controls, cultures received a CEFX viral epitope pool (the positive control), an HIV-1 Nef peptide pool (the negative control), or no peptide at all. The spike-specific CD4+ TCR repertoire was compared before and after mRNA vaccination in over nine COVID-19 convalescent patients and a few infection-naive healthy vaccine recipients.

This clonotype came up a few times. This clone's antigen is unknown. Base-call qualities are not available, and no considerably larger clone is one nucleotide away. Between the V and J ends, shortened by 0 bases and 3 bases respectively, the junction contains 13 bases. CDR1 and CDR2, per the germline V gene, are MNHEY and SVGAGI. Reading from cysteine to phenylalanine, the CDR3 counts 16 amino acids. Only CDR3 DNA remains: 48 bases, in frame from the first base. What the study reported, not specific to this receptor: Relatively few convalescent patients were included in the study, and early timepoints after natural infection were not analyzed. Nearly all vaccine-specific clones in convalescent patients (304 of 307) were mono-reactive for SARS-CoV-2 spike rather than cross-reactive with common cold coronaviruses. In convalescent patients, a median roughly 86% of post-vaccine SARS-CoV-2-reactive clones were detected only after vaccination, suggesting vaccine-specific priming. The median number of SARS-CoV-2-reactive clonotypes rose from 21 after infection to about 40 after vaccination, but the change was not significant.

What the treatment or condition label conveys for this sample: roughly 10-day PBMC culture with coronavirus spike peptide pools or control peptides (ViraFEST assay). The study used the ViraFEST assay, which expanded antigen-specific T cells with peptide pools and then identified expanded clonotypes by TCR sequencing. The convalescent patients' positive SARS-CoV-2 PCR tests fell between March and December 2020, which was before the Alpha, Beta and Delta variants emerged in the United States. Each well held some 2 million PBMCs cultured with approximately 10 ug/ml peptide pools in IMDM containing approximately 5% human AB serum and around 10 IU/ml IL-2. On days 3 and 7, half of the culture medium was replaced with fresh IL-2-containing medium. Once the cells had been in culture for roughly 10 days, the EasySep CD4+ T cell isolation kit was used to isolate CD4+ T cells by negative selection. Ficoll-Paque Plus gradient centrifugation was used to isolate PBMCs from whole blood, and the isolated PBMCs were then either used fresh or cryopreserved at -140C. In general, triplicate wells were set up for every culture condition.

Library method: PCR. At the Johns Hopkins FTIC core, DNA from the cultured CD4+ T cells underwent TCR sequencing with the Oncomine TCR Beta short-read assay. The QIAamp micro DNA kit was used to extract genomic DNA from the cultured CD4+ T cells. Oncomine TCR Beta libraries from cultured CD4+ T cells were pooled with unique dual indexes and sequenced on an Illumina iSeq 100. In the original analysis: Non-productive sequences were removed, and CDR3s that did not start with C, did not end with F or W, or were shorter than 7 amino acids were discarded. Antigen-specific clonotypes were identified using the MANAFEST web application through comparison of peptide-stimulated wells with reference and other culture wells. To be called positive, a clone needed an FDR below 0.05, an odds ratio above 5, and a productive frequency above 0.1% in at least two of three replicate wells. Cross-reactive clonotypes were defined as significantly expanded in both SARS-CoV-2 spike wells and at least one common cold coronavirus spike condition. Using R version 3.6.1, CDR3 homology was evaluated through Levenshtein distances (stringdist) along with unrooted phylogenetic trees (ape). Clones were called with MiXCR by TCRdb after fastp trimmed the public reads at Q25, and only in-frame beta chains were retained. Identical CDR3 protein sequences are pooled into one entry, listed with their most common genes and DNA. TCRdb assigned the V and J calls; the authors' analysis was not used. This sample comprises about 17,000 distinct CDR3 sequences, under 80% of them detected only once. The ten largest clonotypes hold about 10% of the sample.

The chain uses TRBV6-5 and TRBJ2-3; D gene: possibly TRBD2, on 5 matching bases. Sample: CD4+ T cells from blood, cultured in vitro. The sequence was collected from a human donor who had recovered from COVID-19. CDR3 loop: CASSYSGASNTDTQYF. The nucleotide sequence reads as follows: TGTGCCAGCAGTTACTCTGGAGCTAGCAATACAGATACGCAGTATTTT.